One and the same sample provided the 13 T cell receptor beta chains below, sequenced in a study of OX40 agonist ivuxolimab in advanced cancers. TCRdb's table, derived via immunoSEQ multiplex PCR, lists solely in-frame clones and lacks some. The sample lists 70,000 or so clones, about 93% seen once, with about 8.3% in the top ten. The material sequenced was CD4+ or CD8+ T cells sorted from blood, taken in a trial of the OX40 agonist ivuxolimab. The receptors come from an adult with an advanced solid tumor such as melanoma, head and neck, liver or kidney cancer.

This chain uses TRBV10-3 with TRBJ1-3; D ambiguous. In germline, CDR1 is ENHRY, CDR2 SYGVKD. Trimming pared 10 bases from V and 9 bases from J, leaving 16 bases between. This CDR3 has 12 amino acids. The CDR3 here is CATAPVPGTIYF. The CDR3 DNA reads TGTGCCACTGCCCCCGTCCCCGGCACCATATATTTT.

The V gene is TRBV30, the J gene TRBJ2-7, with a weak D call TRBD1 (7 bases). V was shortened by 1 base and J by 5 bases, with 15 bases between the two germline ends. The germline V gene has CDR1 GTSNPN and CDR2 SVGIG (reference sequence). CDR3 length equals 14 residues. Here the CDR3 reads CAWSEGRGVHEQYF. Written as DNA, the CDR3 is TGTGCCTGGAGTGAGGGCAGGGGGGTCCACGAGCAGTACTTC.

The V gene is TRBV14, the J gene TRBJ1-5; 7 bases line up with TRBD1. The CDR3 sequence is 18 residues long. Germline V gives CDR1 SGHDN, CDR2 FVKESK. The V segment lost 0 bases and the J segment 4 bases; nucleotides outside the gene matches: 12. The CDR3 loop is CASSQELFRGQKNQPQHF. In nucleotides, the CDR3 is TGTGCCAGCAGCCAAGAGTTGTTTAGGGGACAGAAAAATCAGCCCCAGCATTTT.

The chain recombines TRBV15 with TRBJ2-7, with D tentatively TRBD2 (5 bases). The V end was cut by 5 bases, the J end by 0 bases, with 11 bases between. The germline CDR1 and CDR2 sequences are LNHNV and YYDKDF (reference sequence). CDR3 size: 14 residues. CDR3 loop: CATSSGIGSYEQYF. The CDR3 DNA reads as TGTGCCACCAGCTCCGGGATAGGCTCCTACGAGCAGTACTTC.

This clone was seen only once. V and J are TRBV27 and TRBJ1-1, with TRBD1 matching 7 bases. The junction had 4 bases not matched to a gene; V was cut back by 1 base and J by 5 bases. Germline values: CDR1 MNHEY, CDR2 SMNVEV (reference sequence). The CDR3 has 14 amino acids. The CDR3 sequence is CASSLWAGGTEAFF. In nucleotides, the CDR3 is TGTGCCAGCAGTTTATGGGCAGGGGGAACTGAAGCTTTCTTT.

CDR3 region: CASSSPTGVEQYF. The DNA of the CDR3 is TGTGCCAGCAGTTCCCCGACAGGGGTCGAGCAGTACTTC. The V and J genes are TRBV27 and TRBJ2-5; 8 bases are a match to TRBD1. The J call may be faulty, since TRBJ2-7 better matches the DNA end. The V gene's germline CDR1 is MNHEY and CDR2 SMNVEV (reference sequence). The CDR3 extends over 13 amino acids.

The chain carries TRBV18 and TRBJ1-2; perhaps TRBD1 as D (6 bases). The V gene's germline CDR1 is KGHSH and CDR2 LQKENI. The germline V and J ends were trimmed by 3 bases and 6 bases, with 17 bases remaining between them. CDR3 size: 15 residues. CDR3 sequence reads: CASSPGTTTTNGYTF. CDR3 nucleotide sequence: TGTGCCAGCTCACCTGGGACAACCACAACGAATGGCTACACCTTC.

CDR3 in amino acids: CASSGTTTDTQYF. CDR3 DNA: TGTGCCAGTAGTGGGACGACCACAGATACGCAGTATTTT. V is TRBV19 and J is TRBJ2-3; TRBD1 or TRBD2 may be the D gene (5 bases each). This CDR3 is built from 13 residues. In germline, CDR1 is LNHDA, CDR2 SQIVND (reference sequence). The V and J ends lost 5 bases and 2 bases respectively, with 8 bases between them.

This chain connects TRBV19 to TRBJ2-1; D is undetermined. Germline CDR1 and CDR2: LNHDA and SQIVND (reference sequence). Trimming stripped 0 bases from V and 3 bases from J, with 12 bases between. The CDR3 length is 16 residues. The CDR3 loop is CASSIDLGLGYNEQFF. In DNA form, the CDR3 reads TGTGCCAGTAGTATAGATCTTGGGTTGGGCTACAATGAGCAGTTCTTC.

The J gene is TRBJ1-3, the V gene TRBV5-6, with D maybe TRBD1 (5 bases). Germline CDR1 is SGHDT and CDR2 is YYEEEE. V gave up 6 bases and J gave up 3 bases, with 19 bases separating them. The CDR3 length is 16 residues. CDR3 DNA: TGTGCCAGCAACTTTCAAGTGGCAGGGCTTGGAAACACCATATATTTT. Residues: CASNFQVAGLGNTIYF. Together with reference TRBV5-6 and TRBJ1-3, the CDR3 gives the full variable domain: DAGVTQSPTHLIKTRGQQVTLRCSPKSGHDTVSWYQQALGQGPQFIFQYYEEEERQRGNFPDRFSGHQFPNYSSELNVNALLLGDSALYLCASNFQVAGLGNTIYFGEGSWLTVV.

The gene calls are TRBV7-2 and TRBJ1-1; D is undetermined. V gave up 0 bases and J gave up 5 bases, with 13 bases separating them. The CDR3 loop spans 15 amino acids. The germline gives CDR1 SGHTA, CDR2 FQGNSA. The CDR3 DNA follows: TGTGCCAGCAGCTTAGCGGGATCGTACGCTACTGAAGCTTTCTTT. Residues: CASSLAGSYATEAFF.

This chain connects TRBV27 to TRBJ1-1; TRBD1 matches 7 bases. The CDR3 spans 16 residues. Per the germline V gene, CDR1 is MNHEY and CDR2 is SMNVEV (reference sequence). V shed 6 bases, J shed 4 bases, and the junction held 14 bases outside the gene matches. The CDR3 sequence is CASSPIGSGGTTEAFF. CDR3 bases: TGTGCCAGCAGCCCCATTGGGTCAGGGGGGACCACTGAAGCTTTCTTT.

This clone was observed a handful of times. V gene TRBV7-2 combines with J gene TRBJ1-2; D call uncertain. V was clipped by 1 base and J by 4 bases, with 13 bases between them. From germline, CDR1 is SGHTA and CDR2 FQGNSA. The CDR3 has 15 amino acids. CDR3 in DNA: TGTGCCAGCAGCTTAGGGTCGGCAGGCCTCTATGGCTACACCTTC. This codes for CASSLGSAGLYGYTF.